The next 31 T cell receptor beta chains were all read from a single sample in a study of spatial heterogeneity in lung cancer. Study-wide results and limits: Counts that tracked tumor mutation counts were those of expanded intratumoral alpha and beta TCRs.

No antigen is known for these receptors. The time point denotes: sample taken at primary tumor resection. Using its own MiXCR run on the 5' RACE reads, TCRdb lists one record per CDR3 protein. The data contain around 8,100 distinct CDR3 sequences, over 9.5% of them singletons. Here the sequenced sample was lung tumor tissue, taken at surgery. The receptor source for this set is a male donor with early-stage non-small cell lung cancer.

This clonotype was seen ten or more times. The chain combines TRBV5-1 with TRBJ2-7, with 14 bases lining up with TRBD2. Germline lookup yields CDR1 SGHRS and CDR2 YFSETQ. The V gene end was trimmed by 0 bases and the J gene end by 9 bases; junction bases not matched to a gene: 5. CDR3 length: 15 amino acids. The CDR3 DNA is TGCGCCAGCAGCTTGGCCGGGACTAGCGGGAGAAGGCAGTACTTC. Protein sequence: CASSLAGTSGRRQYF.

The chain is built from TRBV6-6 and TRBJ2-7; D is unresolved. Trimming left V 4 bases short and J 3 bases short, with 7 bases between. Germline CDR1 is MNHNY and CDR2 is SVGAGI (reference sequence). The CDR3 is made up of 12 amino acids. The CDR3 here is CASSSDNYEQYF. The CDR3 coding sequence is TGTGCCAGCAGTTCTGACAACTACGAGCAGTACTTC.

In this sample, this clonotype turned up many times. V gene TRBV29-1 combines with J gene TRBJ2-2, with D maybe TRBD1 (5 bases). Germline-derived CDR1 and CDR2 are SQVTM and ANQGSEA. V was cut by 6 bases and J by 1 base, with 12 bases left in between. This CDR3 has 14 amino acids. CDR3 sequence (DNA): TGCAGCGTGAGAGCCAGGGAGAACACCGGGGAGCTGTTTTTT. Its protein is CSVRARENTGELFF.

The chain combines TRBV7-2 with TRBJ2-7, with 7 bases lining up with TRBD1. The CDR3 covers 16 residues. Germline V lookup: CDR1 SGHTA, CDR2 FQGNSA. V was pared by 5 bases and J by 3 bases, with 13 bases of the junction left unmatched. The CDR3 sequence is CASSISQGETNYEQYF. CDR3 nucleotide sequence: TGTGCCAGCAGCATATCCCAGGGGGAGACAAACTACGAGCAGTACTTC.

This clonotype is large in the sample. The chain links TRBV5-5 to TRBJ2-2; 9 positions match TRBD2. The CDR3 is 15 amino acids. CDR1 and CDR2 from the germline V gene are SGHKS and YYEKEE (reference sequence). V lost 0 bases, J lost 6 bases, and 3 bases stayed unmatched. DNA for the CDR3: TGTGCCAGCAGCTTGGTAGCGGGAGCGGCCGGGGAGCTGTTTTTT. As protein: CASSLVAGAAGELFF.

This clonotype was found many times. The chain joins TRBV20-1 to TRBJ2-5, with TRBD1 identical over 10 bases. The CDR3 has 13 amino acids. V was clipped by 6 bases and J by 6 bases; unmatched bases: 7. The V gene's germline CDR1 is DFQATT and CDR2 SNEGSKA (reference sequence). CDR3 loop: CSASTGGFKTQYF. In DNA, the CDR3 is TGCAGTGCCTCGACAGGGGGCTTCAAGACCCAGTACTTC.

The table lists this clonotype with many counts. The chain is built from TRBV6-5 and TRBJ2-6; no clear D gene. The CDR3 length is 11 residues. Germline values: CDR1 MNHEY, CDR2 SVGAGI. Deletions cut 8 bases from V and 4 bases from J, with 3 bases between. CDR3 protein: CASGGANVLTF. The CDR3 nucleotides are TGTGCCAGCGGAGGGGCCAACGTCCTGACTTTC.

At least ten counts were recorded for this clonotype. This rearrangement joins TRBV2 to TRBJ2-5; 10 bases agree with TRBD1. The CDR3 covers 15 residues. The ends lost 6 bases at V and 1 base at J; junction bases unmatched: 5. CDR1 SNHLY and CDR2 FYNNEI come from the germline V gene. Here the CDR3 DNA reads TGTGCCAGCAGAGCGGACAGGGGGATCCAAGAGACCCAGTACTTC. It yields the protein CASRADRGIQETQYF.

This clonotype was observed a few times. This chain uses TRBV29-1 with TRBJ2-7; possible D gene TRBD2, 5 bases. Looked up from germline, CDR1 is SQVTM and CDR2 is ANQGSEA. The length of the CDR3 is 11 residues. V lost 4 bases to trimming and J lost 2 bases, with 6 bases between them. CDR3 DNA: TGCAGCGTTGTGGGAGCCTACGAGCAGTACTTC. Translating gives CSVVGAYEQYF.

This clonotype has a handful of counts. The V call is TRBV7-9, the J call TRBJ1-2; possibly TRBD1 for D (5 bases). This CDR3 comprises 16 residues. V lost 1 base to trimming and J lost 6 bases, with 18 bases between them. Looked up from germline, CDR1 is SEHNR and CDR2 is FQNEAQ (reference sequence). CDR3 sequence: CASSLGGTEGNHGYTF. The CDR3 nucleotides are TGTGCCAGCAGCTTAGGAGGGACCGAAGGAAACCATGGCTACACCTTC.

The table lists this clonotype with many counts. The V gene is TRBV10-3, the J gene TRBJ2-2, with D uncertain. From germline, CDR1 is ENHRY and CDR2 SYGVKD. The CDR3 contains 16 residues. Trimming shortened V by 6 bases and J by 0 bases, and 14 bases separated the two germline ends. The CDR3 DNA follows: TGTGCCATCAGCGCAGGCAGACCACCGAACACCGGGGAGCTGTTTTTT. Protein sequence: CAISAGRPPNTGELFF.

This clonotype has ten or more counts. The chain joins TRBV6-1 to TRBJ2-2; D might be TRBD2 (6 bases). Germline lookup yields CDR1 MNHNS and CDR2 SASEGT. CDR3 length: 15 residues. Trimming removed 1 base at V and 3 bases at J, with 9 bases between. The CDR3 here is CASSEDPGDTGELFF. The CDR3 DNA reads as TGTGCCAGCAGTGAAGATCCGGGGGACACCGGGGAGCTGTTTTTT.

About this clonotype: One end of the junction fails to match germline, which may point to a read error. The chain recombines TRBV5-1 with TRBJ2-5; 10 bases fit TRBD2. From germline, CDR1 is SGHRS and CDR2 YFSETQ. The CDR3 spans 14 residues. The CDR3 sequence is CASSLLAGQETQYF. Here the CDR3 DNA reads TGTGCCAGCAGCTTACTAGCGGGACAAGAGACCCAGTACTTC. Drawing the rest from reference TRBV5-1 and TRBJ2-5, the complete variable domain is KAGVTQTPRYLIKTRGQQVTLSCSPISGHRSVSWYQQTPGQGLQFLFEYFSETQRNKGNFPGRFSGRQFSNSRSEMNVSTLELGDSALYLCASSLLAGQETQYFGPGTRLLVL.

This clonotype is medium-sized in the sample. The V call is TRBV27, the J call TRBJ2-2; D is undetermined. The CDR3 covers 15 residues. Trimming cost V 3 bases and J 0 bases, with 8 bases left between them. Germline assignment: CDR1 MNHEY and CDR2 SMNVEV (reference sequence). The CDR3 loop reads CASSFGSPNTGELFF. Here the CDR3 DNA reads TGTGCCAGCAGTTTTGGAAGCCCGAACACCGGGGAGCTGTTTTTT.

V gene TRBV7-2 combines with J gene TRBJ2-7; TRBD1 matches 9 bases. The length of the CDR3 is 15 residues. Germline trimming cut 2 bases from V and 4 bases from J; bases unmatched to any gene: 6. The germline CDR1 and CDR2 sequences are SGHTA and FQGNSA. CDR3 residues: CASSLKGQGAYEQYF. CDR3 coding DNA: TGTGCCAGCAGCTTAAAGGGACAGGGAGCATACGAGCAGTACTTC.

This clonotype was detected ten times or more. The chain combines TRBV7-3 with TRBJ2-5; D is perhaps TRBD2 (6 bases). The CDR3 totals 16 residues. Trimming took off 2 bases at V and 3 bases at J, with 16 bases between the two ends. The germline CDR1 and CDR2 sequences are SGHTA and FQGTGA. CDR3 nucleotide sequence: TGTGCCAGCAGCTTAGGCGGGACTTTCGGGGAAGAGACCCAGTACTTC. Amino acid sequence: CASSLGGTFGEETQYF.

The chain employs TRBV27 and TRBJ2-7; no clear D gene. The V gene lost 3 bases and the J gene lost 0 bases, with 9 bases spanning the gap. Germline CDR1 reads MNHEY; CDR2 reads SMNVEV (reference sequence). This CDR3 has 14 amino acids. This chain's CDR3 is CASSFQANSYEQYF. CDR3 in DNA: TGTGCCAGCAGTTTCCAGGCCAACTCCTACGAGCAGTACTTC.

In its sample, this clonotype was seen many times. The CDR3 DNA reads as TGTGCCAGCAGTTTCTCTAGCGGGAGCGACAATGAGCAGTTCTTC. Translation: CASSFSSGSDNEQFF. The rearrangement joins TRBV28 to TRBJ2-1, with 10 nucleotides matching TRBD2. Germline CDR1 is MDHEN and CDR2 is SYDVKM. The CDR3 spans 15 residues. J gave up 5 bases and V 3 bases, and 4 bases lay outside the gene matches.

This clonotype was detected many times. The chain uses TRBV12-3 or TRBV12-4 and TRBJ1-3; no definite D call. CDR3 length: 15 amino acids. V lost 5 bases and J 0 bases, leaving 11 bases between the germline ends. The CDR3 region has the DNA TGTGCCAGCAGTCCCTCGAGGAGCTCTGGAAACACCATATATTTT. This translates into CASSPSRSSGNTIYF.

This clonotype is categorized as medium-sized (0.01 to 0.1%). The chain carries TRBV15 and TRBJ1-2, with 7 bases fitting TRBD1. The CDR3 is 16 residues long. Germline V CDR1 and CDR2: LNHNV, YYDKDF (reference sequence). V was pared by 0 bases and J by 4 bases, with 8 bases of the junction left unmatched. The CDR3 nucleotides read TGTGCCACCAGCAGAGACCGACAGGGCCTAATCTATGGCTACACCTTC. It translates to CATSRDRQGLIYGYTF. The whole variable domain, filled in from reference TRBV15 and TRBJ1-2, reads DAMVIQNPRYQVTQFGKPVTLSCSQTLNHNVMYWYQQKSSQAPKLLFHYYDKDFNNEADTPDNFQSRRPNTSFCFLDIRSPGLGDTAMYLCATSRDRQGLIYGYTFGSGTRLTVV.

This clonotype was observed at least ten times. The rearrangement uses TRBV20-1 and TRBJ2-3; D unresolved. The CDR3 is made up of 11 amino acids. Germline V CDR1 and CDR2: DFQATT, SNEGSKA (reference sequence). V shed 6 bases and J shed 0 bases, with 4 bases lying between them. The CDR3 loop reads CSAPSTDTQYF. DNA for the CDR3: TGCAGTGCCCCTAGCACAGATACGCAGTATTTT.

This clonotype qualifies as medium-sized. The V gene is TRBV29-1, the J gene TRBJ2-6; 10 bases are shared with TRBD1. The germline CDR1 and CDR2 sequences are SQVTM and ANQGSEA. CDR3 length equals 16 residues. The trim removed 4 bases at V and 3 bases at J, leaving 6 bases unmatched. CDR3 amino acids: CSVVGTGVDGANVLTF. The CDR3 nucleotides read TGCAGCGTTGTAGGGACAGGGGTGGATGGGGCCAACGTCCTGACTTTC.

This clonotype has a count of ten or more. V usage is TRBV20-1 and J usage is TRBJ1-5; D not certain. The germline V and J ends were trimmed by 3 bases and 5 bases, with 8 bases remaining between them. This CDR3 has 12 residues. Germline assignment: CDR1 DFQATT and CDR2 SNEGSKA (reference sequence). The DNA for the CDR3 is TGCAGTGCTAGGGACGGAGATCAGCCCCAGCATTTT. This translates into CSARDGDQPQHF.

This clonotype is termed medium-sized. The chain carries TRBV5-1 and TRBJ1-5; TRBD1 is a possible D gene (5 bases). Between the trimmed V and J ends, which lost 7 bases and 5 bases, there was a span of 16 bases. This CDR3 is 14 amino acids long. The germline gives CDR1 SGHRS, CDR2 YFSETQ. The CDR3, as DNA: TGCGCCAGCTCTACAGGAGTCGGGGATCAGCCCCAGCATTTT. Protein product: CASSTGVGDQPQHF.

This clonotype was recorded many times. V is TRBV27 and J is TRBJ2-1; D ambiguous. V was cut by 3 bases and J by 2 bases, with 14 bases left in between. CDR3 length: 16 amino acids. From germline, CDR1 is MNHEY and CDR2 SMNVEV (reference sequence). The CDR3 nucleotides read TGTGCCAGCAGTTTGGTCCCCGTTGGGCCCTACAATGAGCAGTTCTTC. It yields the protein CASSLVPVGPYNEQFF.

Ten or more counts support this clonotype. The DNA for the CDR3 is TGCAGTGGTCAGTGGTACAATGAGCAGTTCTTC. This codes for CSGQWYNEQFF. This chain joins TRBV20-1 and TRBJ2-1; D uncertain. CDR1 and CDR2 (germline): DFQATT, SNEGSKA (reference sequence). Trimming shortened V by 7 bases and J by 4 bases, and 8 bases separated the two germline ends. This CDR3 comprises 11 residues.

The chain carries TRBV5-1 and TRBJ2-1; 7 bases map to TRBD2. With 4 bases clipped from V and 4 bases from J, the junction kept 8 bases outside the gene matches. Germline V gene data show CDR1 as SGHRS and CDR2 as YFSETQ. The CDR3 has 15 amino acids. The CDR3: CASSPVAGVYNEQFF. The CDR3 DNA is TGCGCCAGCAGCCCCGTGGCGGGAGTATACAATGAGCAGTTCTTC. The entire variable domain, with the rest obtained from reference TRBV5-1 and TRBJ2-1, is as follows: KAGVTQTPRYLIKTRGQQVTLSCSPISGHRSVSWYQQTPGQGLQFLFEYFSETQRNKGNFPGRFSGRQFSNSRSEMNVSTLELGDSALYLCASSPVAGVYNEQFFGPGTRLTVL.

The CDR3 nucleotides read TGCGCCAGCAGCCCACTAGCGGGGGGGACGAATAAGCAGTTCTTC. The encoded protein is CASSPLAGGTNKQFF. The J gene is TRBJ2-1, the V gene TRBV4-1; TRBD2 matches 13 bases. The CDR3 is 15 residues long. Trimming at V came to 4 bases and at J to 11 bases, leaving 8 bases not matched to a gene. CDR1 and CDR2 (germline): MGHRA, YSYEKL.

The V gene is TRBV29-1, the J gene TRBJ2-5; TRBD1 or TRBD2 may be the D gene (5 bases each). Germline-derived CDR1 and CDR2 are SQVTM and ANQGSEA. The CDR3 consists of 14 residues. Trimming left V 5 bases short and J 7 bases short, with 20 bases between. The CDR3 protein is CSVSGTQGHRTQYF. Written as DNA, the CDR3 is TGCAGCGTTTCCGGGACCCAGGGCCATCGGACCCAGTACTTC.

This clonotype is labeled medium-sized. The chain joins TRBV7-2 to TRBJ1-5, with 9 bases fitting TRBD1. The ends lost 1 base at V and 4 bases at J; junction bases unmatched: 2. The germline V gene encodes CDR1 SGHTA and CDR2 FQGNSA. The CDR3 consists of 15 residues. As DNA, the CDR3 is TGTGCCAGCAGCTTAGACAGGGGGCCAAATCAGCCCCAGCATTTT. This encodes CASSLDRGPNQPQHF.

This clonotype is termed medium-sized. CDR3 DNA: TGTGCCAGCAGCCGCGGACTAGCGGGAGGCGAGCAGTACTTC. It codes for CASSRGLAGGEQYF. The chain joins TRBV27 to TRBJ2-7; 14 nucleotides match TRBD2. Germline lookup yields CDR1 MNHEY and CDR2 SMNVEV (reference sequence). The V segment lost 6 bases and the J segment 6 bases; nucleotides outside the gene matches: 4. This CDR3 contains 14 residues.